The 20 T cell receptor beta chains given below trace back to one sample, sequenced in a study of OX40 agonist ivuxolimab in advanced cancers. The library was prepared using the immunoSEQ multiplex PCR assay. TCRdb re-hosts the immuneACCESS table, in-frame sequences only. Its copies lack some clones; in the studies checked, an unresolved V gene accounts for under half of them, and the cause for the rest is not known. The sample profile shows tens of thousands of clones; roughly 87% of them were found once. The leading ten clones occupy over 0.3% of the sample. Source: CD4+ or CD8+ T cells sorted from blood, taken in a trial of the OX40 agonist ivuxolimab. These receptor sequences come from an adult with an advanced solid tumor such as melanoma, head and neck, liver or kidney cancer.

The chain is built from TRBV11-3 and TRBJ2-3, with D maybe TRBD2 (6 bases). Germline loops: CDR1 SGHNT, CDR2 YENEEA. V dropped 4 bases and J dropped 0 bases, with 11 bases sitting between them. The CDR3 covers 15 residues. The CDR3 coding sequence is TGTGCCAGCAGCTCCGGTGGAGGGAGCACAGATACGCAGTATTTT. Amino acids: CASSSGGGSTDTQYF.

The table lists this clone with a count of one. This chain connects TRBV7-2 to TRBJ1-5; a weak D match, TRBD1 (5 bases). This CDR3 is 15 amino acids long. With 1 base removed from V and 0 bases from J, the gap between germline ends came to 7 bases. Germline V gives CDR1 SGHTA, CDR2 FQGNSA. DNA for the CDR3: TGTGCCAGCAGCTTAGTACAGGATAGCAATCAGCCCCAGCATTTT. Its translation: CASSLVQDSNQPQHF.

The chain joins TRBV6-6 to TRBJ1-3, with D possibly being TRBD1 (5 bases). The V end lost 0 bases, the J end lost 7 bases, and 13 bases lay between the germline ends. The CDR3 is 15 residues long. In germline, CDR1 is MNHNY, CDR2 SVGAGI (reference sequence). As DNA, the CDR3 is TGTGCCAGCAGTTACTCGACGGCAGGGCTGAACACCATATATTTT. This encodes CASSYSTAGLNTIYF.

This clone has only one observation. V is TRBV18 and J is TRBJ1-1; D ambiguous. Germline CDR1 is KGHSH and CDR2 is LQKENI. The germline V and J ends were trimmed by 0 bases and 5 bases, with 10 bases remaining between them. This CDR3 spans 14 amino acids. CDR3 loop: CASSPPREITEAFF. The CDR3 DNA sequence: TGTGCCAGCTCACCACCTCGGGAGATAACTGAAGCTTTCTTT.

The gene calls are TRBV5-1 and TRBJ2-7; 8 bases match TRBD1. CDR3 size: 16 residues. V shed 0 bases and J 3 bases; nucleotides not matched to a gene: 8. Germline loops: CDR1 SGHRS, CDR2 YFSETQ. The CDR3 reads CASSLGWGQALYEQYF. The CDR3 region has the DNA TGCGCCAGCAGCTTGGGATGGGGACAGGCACTCTACGAGCAGTACTTC.

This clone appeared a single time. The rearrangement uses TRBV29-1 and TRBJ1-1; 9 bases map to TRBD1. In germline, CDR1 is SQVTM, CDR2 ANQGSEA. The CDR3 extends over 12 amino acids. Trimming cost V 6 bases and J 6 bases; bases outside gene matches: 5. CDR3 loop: CSVGQGPAEAFF. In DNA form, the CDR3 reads TGCAGCGTCGGACAGGGGCCAGCTGAAGCTTTCTTT. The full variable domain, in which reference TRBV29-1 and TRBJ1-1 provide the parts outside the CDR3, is SAVISQKPSRDICQRGTSLTIQCQVDSQVTMMFWYRQQPGQSLTLIATANQGSEATYESGFVIDKFPISRPNLTFSTLTVSNMSPEDSSIYLCSVGQGPAEAFFGQGTRLTVV.

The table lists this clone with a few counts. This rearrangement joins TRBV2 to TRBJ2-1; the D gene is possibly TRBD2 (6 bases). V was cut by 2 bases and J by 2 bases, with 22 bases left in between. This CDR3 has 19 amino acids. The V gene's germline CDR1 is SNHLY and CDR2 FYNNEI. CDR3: CASSENPLLAIPPYNEQFF. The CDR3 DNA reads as TGTGCCAGCAGTGAAAACCCTCTCCTAGCGATCCCTCCCTACAATGAGCAGTTCTTC.

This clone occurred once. The CDR3 is CASTAVWPQAAAEAFF. The CDR3 bases are TGTGCCAGTACCGCAGTATGGCCCCAGGCGGCCGCTGAAGCTTTCTTT. V is TRBV19 and J is TRBJ1-1; D gene unclear. The CDR3 runs 16 residues. Between the trimmed V and J ends, which lost 7 bases and 6 bases, there was a span of 24 bases. Germline CDR1 LNHDA, CDR2 SQIVND (reference sequence).

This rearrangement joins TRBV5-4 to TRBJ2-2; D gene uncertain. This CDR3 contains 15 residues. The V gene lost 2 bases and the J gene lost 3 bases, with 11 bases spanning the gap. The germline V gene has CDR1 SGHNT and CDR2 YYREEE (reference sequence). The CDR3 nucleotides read TGTGCCAGCAGCTTCGGCGTTCCGGACACCGGGGAGCTGTTTTTT. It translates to CASSFGVPDTGELFF.

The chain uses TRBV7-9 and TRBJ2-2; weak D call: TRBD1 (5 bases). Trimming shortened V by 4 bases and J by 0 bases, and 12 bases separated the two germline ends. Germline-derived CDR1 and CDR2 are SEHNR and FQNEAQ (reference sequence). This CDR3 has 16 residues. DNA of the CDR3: TGTGCCAGCAGCTCCCTGACAGCTTCGAACACCGGGGAGCTGTTTTTT. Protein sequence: CASSSLTASNTGELFF. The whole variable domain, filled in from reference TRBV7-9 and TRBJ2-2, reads DTGVSQNPRHKITKRGQNVTFRCDPISEHNRLYWYRQTLGQGPEFLTYFQNEAQLEKSRLLSDRFSAERPKGSFSTLEIQRTEQGDSAMYLCASSSLTASNTGELFFGEGSRLTVL.

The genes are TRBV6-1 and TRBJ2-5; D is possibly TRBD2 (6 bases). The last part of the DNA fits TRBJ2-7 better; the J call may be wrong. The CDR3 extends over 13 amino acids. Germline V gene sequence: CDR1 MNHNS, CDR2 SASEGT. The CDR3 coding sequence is TGTGCCAGCAAATCAGCGGGCGCCTACGAGCAGTACTTC. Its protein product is CASKSAGAYEQYF.

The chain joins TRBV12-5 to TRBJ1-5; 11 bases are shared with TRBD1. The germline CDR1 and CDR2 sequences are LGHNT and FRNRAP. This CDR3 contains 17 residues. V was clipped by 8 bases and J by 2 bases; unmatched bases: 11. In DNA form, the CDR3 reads TGTGCTAGTATCTTTGGACAGGGGGCATGGGGCAATCAGCCCCAGCATTTT. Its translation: CASIFGQGAWGNQPQHF.

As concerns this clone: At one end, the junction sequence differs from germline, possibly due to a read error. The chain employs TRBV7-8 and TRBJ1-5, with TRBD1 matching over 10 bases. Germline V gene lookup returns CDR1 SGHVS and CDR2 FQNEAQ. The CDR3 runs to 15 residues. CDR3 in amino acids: CASRIGTGVNRPQHF. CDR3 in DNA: TGTGCCAGCAGAATAGGGACAGGGGTTAATCGGCCCCAGCATTTT.

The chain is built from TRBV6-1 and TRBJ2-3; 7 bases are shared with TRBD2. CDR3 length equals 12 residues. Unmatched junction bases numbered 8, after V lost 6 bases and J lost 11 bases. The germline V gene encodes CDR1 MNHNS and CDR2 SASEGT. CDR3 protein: CASSERDYGQYF. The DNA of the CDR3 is TGTGCCAGCAGCGAAAGGGACTATGGGCAGTATTTT.

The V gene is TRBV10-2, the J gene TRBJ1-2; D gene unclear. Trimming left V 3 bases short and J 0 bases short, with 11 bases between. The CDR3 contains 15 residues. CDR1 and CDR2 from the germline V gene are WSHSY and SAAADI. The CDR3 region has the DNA TGCGCCAGCAGTGAATGGGCAGTCTCTAACTATGGCTACACCTTC. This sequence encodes CASSEWAVSNYGYTF.

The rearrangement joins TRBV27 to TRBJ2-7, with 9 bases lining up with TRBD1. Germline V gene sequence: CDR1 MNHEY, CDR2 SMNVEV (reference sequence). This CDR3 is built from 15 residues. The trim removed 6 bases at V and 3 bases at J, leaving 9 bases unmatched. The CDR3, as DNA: TGTGCCAGCAGCAAAAGGGACAGGGCCATCTACGAGCAGTACTTC. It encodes CASSKRDRAIYEQYF.

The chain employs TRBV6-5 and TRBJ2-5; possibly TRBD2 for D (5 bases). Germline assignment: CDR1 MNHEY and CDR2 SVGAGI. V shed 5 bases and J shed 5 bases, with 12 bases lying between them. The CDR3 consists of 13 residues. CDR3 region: CASSQPGVETQYF. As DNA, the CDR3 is TGTGCCAGCAGTCAGCCCGGGGTGGAGACCCAGTACTTC.

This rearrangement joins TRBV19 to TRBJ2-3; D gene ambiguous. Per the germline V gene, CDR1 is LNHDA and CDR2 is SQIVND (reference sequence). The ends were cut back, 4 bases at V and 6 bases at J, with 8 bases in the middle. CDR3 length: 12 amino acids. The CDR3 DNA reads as TGTGCCAGTAGTACAAGCGCGGATACGCAGTATTTT. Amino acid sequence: CASSTSADTQYF. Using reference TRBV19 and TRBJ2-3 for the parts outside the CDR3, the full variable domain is DGGITQSPKYLFRKEGQNVTLSCEQNLNHDAMYWYRQDPGQGLRLIYYSQIVNDFQKGDIAEGYSVSREKKESFPLTVTSAQKNPTAFYLCASSTSADTQYFGPGTRLTVL.

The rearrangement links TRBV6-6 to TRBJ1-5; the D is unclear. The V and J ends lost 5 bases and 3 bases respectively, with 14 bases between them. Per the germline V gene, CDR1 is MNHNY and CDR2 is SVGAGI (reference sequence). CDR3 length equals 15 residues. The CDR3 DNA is TGTGCCAGCAGTCACGACACACCCGCCAATCAGCCCCAGCATTTT. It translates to CASSHDTPANQPQHF.

This CDR3 reads CASSLGSTNEKLFF. The DNA for the CDR3 is TGTGCCAGCAGCTTGGGATCAACTAATGAAAAACTGTTTTTT. This chain uses TRBV5-6 with TRBJ1-4, with D hard to call. The germline V and J ends were trimmed by 0 bases and 0 bases, with 3 bases remaining between them. The CDR3 runs to 14 residues. Germline V gene lookup returns CDR1 SGHDT and CDR2 YYEEEE.